The following is a T cell receptor (beta chain) sequence with its context. This clone came up a few times. Its antigen is not yet known. It has no much larger one-base neighbor in the sample; base qualities were not kept. From its cysteine to its phenylalanine, the CDR3 spans 12 amino acids. Left in the record is the CDR3 DNA by itself, 36 bases read in frame from the first base. V and J lose 3 bases and 9 bases, and a span of 14 bases separates them. CDR1 GTSNPN and CDR2 SVGIG are derived from the germline V gene (reference sequence). This entry is derived from a study of cutaneous CD30+ T cell lymphoproliferative disorder and hepatitis E (dated by TCRdb to the late 2010s). Library creation used the immunoSEQ multiplex PCR assay. Sourced from immuneACCESS, this table was stored by TCRdb with only in-frame sequences that have V and J called. A share of the clones is absent; for the studies checked, an unresolved V gene accounts for under half, and the remainder has no known explanation. The sample table shows roughly 600 clones, and roughly 86% are seen once. Around 73% of the sample comes from the top ten.

The rearranged chain carries TRBV30 and TRBJ1-1; TRBD1 could be the D gene, as 5 bases match. The sequenced sample consisted of liver tissue. The origin of this receptor is a human donor with a cutaneous T cell lymphoproliferative disorder associated with hepatitis E virus. CDR3 protein: CAWSGGSNKAFF. The nucleotides are TGTGCCTGGAGCGGGGGGAGCAATAAAGCTTTCTTT.